This T cell receptor beta chain derives from a study of cytomegalovirus exposure and HLA in healthy donors. V was pared by 5 bases and J by 15 bases, with 14 bases between. Germline V gene sequence: CDR1 SGHAT, CDR2 FQNNGV. This CDR3 contains 11 residues. The assay was immunoSEQ multiplex PCR, and TCRdb's table has in-frame clones only and misses some. The repertoire holds about 360,000 clones, with approximately 90% as singletons. The sequencing sample was made of PBMCs. This sequence was found in a woman aged 18-29 years in good health and CMV-seronegative. This chain uses TRBV11-2 with TRBJ2-1, with a weak D call TRBD1 (6 bases). The CDR3: CASSKDRLSFF. Here the CDR3 DNA reads TGTGCCAGCAGCAAAGACAGGTTATCGTTCTTC.